This TCR beta chain derives from a study of T-cell reconstitution after alpha-beta-depleted transplantation in children. Notes on the study in general: Most T-cell counts and diversity one year after the transplant came from T cells that were newly produced.

Researchers prepared the TCRbeta library using unique molecular identifiers, the study reports. Via MiXCR, TCRdb re-called the PCR reads, giving one row per CDR3 protein. The sample lists almost 600,000 distinct CDR3 sequences; around 27% were seen once. Comments on this clonotype: Its specificity is not known.

This CDR3 spans 12 amino acids. V was pared by 6 bases and J by 3 bases, with 8 bases between. The chain uses TRBV12-3 or TRBV12-4 and TRBJ1-1, with D unresolved. Specimen: PBMCs, collected before TCRalphabeta/CD19-depleted stem cell transplant. The origin of this receptor is a boy under two years old with Wiskott-Aldrich syndrome, due to receive a stem cell transplant. The CDR3 DNA follows: TGTGCCAGCAGATTCAGTTACACTGAAGCTTTCTTT. Encoded protein: CASRFSYTEAFF.